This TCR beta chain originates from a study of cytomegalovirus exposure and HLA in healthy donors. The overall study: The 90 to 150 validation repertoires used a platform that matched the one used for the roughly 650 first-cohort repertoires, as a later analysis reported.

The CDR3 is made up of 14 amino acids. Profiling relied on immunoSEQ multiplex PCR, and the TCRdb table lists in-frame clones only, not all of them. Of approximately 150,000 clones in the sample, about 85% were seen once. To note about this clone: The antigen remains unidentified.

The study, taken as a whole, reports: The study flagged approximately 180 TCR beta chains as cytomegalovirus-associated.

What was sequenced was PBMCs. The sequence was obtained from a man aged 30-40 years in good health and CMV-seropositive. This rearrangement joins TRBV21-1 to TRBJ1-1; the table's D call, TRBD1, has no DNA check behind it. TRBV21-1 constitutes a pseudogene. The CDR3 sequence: CASSSGTGDTEAFF. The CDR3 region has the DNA TGTGCCAGCAGTTCCGGGACAGGGGACACTGAAGCTTTCTTT.